The rows below give T cell receptor beta chains drawn from one sample of a study of cytomegalovirus exposure and HLA in healthy donors. Profiled with immunoSEQ multiplex PCR; TCRdb holds only in-frame clones, not every one. The repertoire holds around 180,000 clones, around 82% seen once, with around 5.4% in the top ten. The specimen was PBMCs. These TCRs come from a man between 35 and 55 years old in good health and CMV-seronegative. Each CDR3 is given with its conserved first and last residue. A D gene is named only where the DNA matches it firmly. Not all rows give a size; the values are once, few, many and, for expanded clones, a class.

TRBJ1-4 | 15 | NA | TRBD1 | TRBV2 | CASSRQGANNEKLFF | TGTGCCAGCAGTCGACAGGGGGCGAATAATGAAAAACTGTTTTTT
TRBJ2-7 | 16 | NA | TRBD2 | TRBV7-9 | CASSPREAPVGYEQYF | TGTGCCAGCAGCCCCCGGGAGGCTCCCGTCGGGTACGAGCAGTACTTC
TRBJ2-1 | 13 | NA | NA | TRBV19 | CASSGSTRDEQFF | TGTGCCAGTAGTGGATCTACCAGGGATGAGCAGTTCTTC
TRBJ1-2 | 13 | NA | TRBD1 | TRBV5-4 | CASSFDRAGGYTF | TGTGCCAGCAGCTTCGACAGGGCCGGAGGCTACACCTTC
TRBJ2-7 | 15 | NA | NA | TRBV21-1 | CASSKIDRGLYEQYF | TGTGCCAGCAGCAAAATCGACAGGGGGCTCTACGAGCAGTACTTC
TRBJ2-1 | 14 | NA | TRBD1 | TRBV13 | CASSSQDRGNEQFF | TGTGCCAGCAGCTCACAGGACAGGGGTAATGAGCAGTTCTTC
TRBJ1-2 | 17 | NA | TRBD1 | TRBV4-1 | CASSRPGQDTEVYGYTF | TGCGCCAGCAGCCGGCCGGGACAGGATACGGAAGTCTACGGCTACACCTTC
TRBJ2-3 | 14 | NA | TRBD2 | TRBV9 | CASSRSGGADTQYF | TGTGCCAGCAGCCGGAGCGGGGGGGCAGATACGCAGTATTTT
TRBJ2-1 | 14 | NA | NA | TRBV7-2 | CASVFGVLGAEQFF | TGTGCCAGCGTTTTCGGGGTTCTGGGGGCAGAGCAGTTCTTC
TRBJ2-7 | 13 | NA | TRBD1 | TRBV30 | CACTTGKIYEQYF | TGTGCCTGCACGACAGGGAAGATATACGAGCAGTACTTC
TRBJ1-6 | 19 | NA | NA | TRBV5-1 | CASSLGDRSVSSYNSPLHF | TGCGCCAGCAGCTTGGGAGACAGGTCGGTGAGCTCCTATAATTCACCCCTCCACTTT
TRBJ2-1 | 13 | NA | NA | TRBV10-2 | CASTRRAGNEQFF | TGCGCCAGCACGCGAAGGGCGGGAAATGAGCAGTTCTTC
TRBJ2-7 | 13 | NA | TRBD1 | TRBV7-2 | CASSPGTGREQYF | TGTGCCAGCAGCCCAGGGACAGGTAGGGAGCAGTACTTC
TRBJ2-5 | 16 | NA | TRBD1 | TRBV2 | CARTGTGGQGRETQYF | TGTGCCAGAACAGGGACAGGGGGGCAGGGGCGAGAGACCCAGTACTTC
TRBJ1-3 | 16 | NA | NA | TRBV18 | CASSPQGSRAGDTIYF | TGTGCCAGCTCACCCCAGGGGTCGAGGGCTGGAGACACCATATATTTT
TRBJ2-1 | 11 | NA | NA | TRBV6-6 | CASSYSSGQFF | TGTGCCAGCAGTTACTCGTCAGGGCAGTTCTTC
TRBJ1-4 | 17 | NA | TRBD1 | TRBV11-2 | CASSLDGGTGGGEKLFF | TGTGCCAGCAGCTTAGACGGTGGGACAGGGGGAGGCGAAAAACTGTTTTTT
TRBJ1-6 | 14 | few | TRBD1 | TRBV6-5 | CASSYAGGNSPLHF | TGTGCCAGCAGTTACGCAGGGGGGAATTCACCCCTCCACTTT
TRBJ2-7 | 16 | NA | TRBD2 | TRBV19 | CASSPGWGRGPSEQYF | TGTGCCAGTAGTCCAGGCTGGGGGAGGGGCCCCTCCGAGCAGTACTTC
TRBJ2-1 | 15 | NA | NA | TRBV7-2 | CASSLVGNPRGEQFF | TGTGCCAGCAGCTTAGTCGGGAACCCTCGGGGTGAGCAGTTCTTC